This T cell receptor (beta chain) derives from a study of OX40 agonist ivuxolimab in advanced cancers. Study details: Therapy given before enrollment (anti-PD-1, anti-PD-L1 or anti-CTLA-4) was allowed, and 40% had some. Study-wide results and caveats: The study observed clonal expansion of CD4+ and CD8+ blood T cells by week 6 at 0.1 to 3.0 mg/kg. Low normalized T-cell clonal expansion also characterized some of the nonresponders. Clonal expansion was among the lowest in partial responders at 0.1-3.0 mg/kg, especially CD8+.

The CDR3 has 16 amino acids. CDR1 and CDR2 from the germline V gene are MDHEN and SYDVKM. Trimming stripped 5 bases from V and 1 base from J, with 17 bases between. Note on this clone: The antigen is not known.

Repertoires were generated with immunoSEQ multiplex PCR, while TCRdb's copy carries only in-frame clones and drops some. The data show 50,000 to 75,000 clones, just under 90% seen once. Specimen: CD4+ or CD8+ T cells sorted from blood, collected in a trial of the OX40 agonist ivuxolimab. The genes are TRBV28 and TRBJ1-1; D is perhaps TRBD1 (5 bases). The TCR sequence derives from an adult with an advanced solid tumor such as melanoma, head and neck, liver or kidney cancer. Here the CDR3 DNA reads TGTGCCAGCAGTCCGGGGACGGCAAGGGGGAACACTGAAGCTTTCTTT. Translating gives CASSPGTARGNTEAFF.